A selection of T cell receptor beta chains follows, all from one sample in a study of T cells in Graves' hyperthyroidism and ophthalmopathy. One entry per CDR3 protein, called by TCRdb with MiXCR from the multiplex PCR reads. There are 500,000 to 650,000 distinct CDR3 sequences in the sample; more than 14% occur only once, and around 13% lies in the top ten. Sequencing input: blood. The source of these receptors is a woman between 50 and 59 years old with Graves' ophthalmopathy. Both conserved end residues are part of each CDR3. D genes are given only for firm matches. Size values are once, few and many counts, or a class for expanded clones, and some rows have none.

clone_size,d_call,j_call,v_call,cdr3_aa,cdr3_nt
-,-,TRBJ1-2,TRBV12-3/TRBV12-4,CASSSSGTPTNYDYTF,TGTGCCAGCAGTAGCTCCGGGACGCCAACTAACTATGACTACACCTTC
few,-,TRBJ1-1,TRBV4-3,CASSHAGQGMNTEAFF,TGCGCCAGCAGTCACGCGGGGCAGGGGATGAACACTGAAGCTTTCTTT
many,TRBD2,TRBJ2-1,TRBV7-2,CASSLDFGGSSYNEQFF,TGTGCCAGCAGCTTAGATTTTGGCGGGAGCTCCTACAATGAGCAGTTCTTC
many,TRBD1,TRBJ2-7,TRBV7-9,CASSSKTGQGNYEQYF,TGTGCCAGCAGCTCGAAGACGGGACAGGGAAACTACGAGCAGTACTTC
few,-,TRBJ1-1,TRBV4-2,CASSQLEGTEAFF,TGTGCCAGCAGCCAACTTGAAGGCACTGAAGCTTTCTTT
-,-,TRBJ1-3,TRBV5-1,CASSLDRISGNTIYF,TGCGCCAGCAGCTTGGACAGGATCTCTGGAAACACCATATATTTT
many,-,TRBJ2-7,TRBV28,CASTQGGLSSYEQYF,TGTGCCAGCACCCAAGGGGGTCTCAGCTCCTACGAGCAGTACTTC
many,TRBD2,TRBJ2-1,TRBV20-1,CSATALAGGYEQFF,TGCAGTGCTACAGCACTAGCGGGAGGCTATGAGCAGTTCTTC
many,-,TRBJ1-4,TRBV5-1,CASSLGAQGPRREKLFF,TGCGCCAGCAGCTTGGGAGCCCAGGGGCCTCGAAGGGAAAAACTGTTTTTT
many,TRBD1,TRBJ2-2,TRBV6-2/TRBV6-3,CASSTYRGTGELFF,TGTGCCAGCAGTACCTACAGGGGTACCGGGGAGCTGTTTTTT
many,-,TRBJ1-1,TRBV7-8,CASSAGQTEAFF,TGTGCCAGCAGCGCGGGACAAACTGAAGCTTTCTTT
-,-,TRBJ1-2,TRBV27,CASGRDYGYTF,TGTGCCAGCGGGAGGGACTATGGCTACACCTTC
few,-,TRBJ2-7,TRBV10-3,CAISGGGYEQYF,TGTGCCATCAGTGGGGGCGGTTACGAGCAGTACTTC
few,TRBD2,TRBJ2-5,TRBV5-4,CASSLYASGETQYF,TGTGCCAGCAGCTTGTATGCTAGCGGGGAGACCCAGTACTTC
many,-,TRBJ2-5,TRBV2,CASIPETGSARETQYF,TGTGCCAGCATTCCGGAGACAGGCAGCGCCCGAGAGACCCAGTACTTC
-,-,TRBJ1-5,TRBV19,CASRARDFSNQPQHF,TGTGCCAGTAGGGCGCGGGATTTTAGCAATCAGCCCCAGCATTTT
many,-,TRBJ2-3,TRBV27,CASSDGVNVQSTDTQYF,TGTGCCAGCAGTGATGGGGTAAATGTGCAAAGCACAGATACGCAGTATTTT
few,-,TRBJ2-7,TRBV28,CASSSPGQRYEQYF,TGTGCCAGCAGTTCGCCGGGACAACGCTACGAGCAGTACTTC
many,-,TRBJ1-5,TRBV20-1,CSARGVSQPQHF,TGCAGTGCTAGAGGGGTTTCTCAGCCCCAGCATTTT
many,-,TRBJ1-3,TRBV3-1,CASSQDLGVAGNTIYF,TGTGCCAGCAGCCAAGATCTCGGTGTGGCTGGAAACACCATATATTTT
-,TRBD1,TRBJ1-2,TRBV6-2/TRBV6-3,CASSYSTGGAGSNYGYTF,TGTGCCAGCAGTTACTCGACAGGGGGCGCCGGCAGTAACTATGGCTACACCTTC
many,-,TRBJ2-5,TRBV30,CAWSVLGGTQYF,TGTGCCTGGAGTGTACTCGGTGGAACCCAGTACTTC
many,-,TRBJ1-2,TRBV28,CASSSGTLYGYTF,TGTGCCAGCAGTAGCGGGACACTTTATGGCTACACCTTC
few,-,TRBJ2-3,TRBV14,CASSQDPTRPFTDTQYF,TGTGCCAGCAGCCAAGATCCTACTCGTCCCTTCACAGATACGCAGTATTTT
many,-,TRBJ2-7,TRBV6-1,CASSEGSINEQYF,TGTGCCAGCAGTGAAGGTTCTATTAACGAGCAGTACTTC
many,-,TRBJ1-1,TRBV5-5,CASSLAWQTEAFF,TGTGCCAGCAGCTTGGCATGGCAGACTGAAGCTTTCTTT
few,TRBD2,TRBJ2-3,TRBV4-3,CASSQLAGGASTDTQYF,TGCGCCAGCAGCCAACTAGCGGGGGGGGCTAGCACAGATACGCAGTATTTT
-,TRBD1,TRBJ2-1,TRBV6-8,CASRRTQGAPREQFF,TGTGCCAGCAGGCGAACACAGGGGGCGCCTCGTGAGCAGTTCTTC
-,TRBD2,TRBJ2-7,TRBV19,CASSMFGTSGGLYGQYF,TGTGCCAGTAGTATGTTTGGGACTAGCGGGGGACTCTACGGGCAGTACTTC
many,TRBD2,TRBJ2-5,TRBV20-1,CSAVSGGGGQETQYF,TGCAGTGCTGTTTCGGGGGGGGGAGGCCAAGAGACCCAGTACTTC
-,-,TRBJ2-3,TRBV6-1,CASSPSQGITDTQYF,TGTGCCAGCAGTCCTTCCCAGGGGATCACAGATACGCAGTATTTT
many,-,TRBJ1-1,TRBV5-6,CASSLAGSGPGTEAFF,TGTGCCAGCAGCTTGGCGGGCTCGGGGCCGGGGACTGAAGCTTTCTTT
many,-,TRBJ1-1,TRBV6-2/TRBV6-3,CATALKGSTEAFF,TGTGCCACCGCCCTTAAAGGGAGTACTGAAGCTTTCTTT
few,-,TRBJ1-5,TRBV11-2,CASSLGTFSNQPQHF,TGTGCCAGCAGCCTCGGGACTTTTAGCAATCAGCCCCAGCATTTT
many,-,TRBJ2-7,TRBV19,CASSTTGFSYEQYF,TGTGCCAGTAGTACCACAGGATTCAGTTACGAGCAGTACTTC